This passage covers 10 T cell receptor beta chains from one sample sequenced in a study of CD8+ T cells in alopecia areata. Treatment reported: oral pan-JAK inhibitor, 5-10 mg twice daily. RNA, once extracted, was reverse transcribed into cDNA for use as the sequencing template. Profiling relied on immunoSEQ multiplex PCR, and the TCRdb table lists in-frame clones only, not all of them. Of about 190,000 clones in the sample, over 55% are singletons; the top ten hold just over 1%. The material sequenced was CD4+ T cells sorted from blood, taken at week 24, from a patient treated with tofacitinib. Receptors were obtained from a human donor with alopecia areata.

The chain employs TRBV30 and TRBJ1-1; TRBD1 agrees at 9 bases. Trimming at V came to 0 bases and at J to 13 bases, leaving 6 bases not matched to a gene. This CDR3 has 12 residues. Germline V CDR1 and CDR2: GTSNPN, SVGIG (reference sequence). This CDR3 is CAWSVEGQGLFF. In DNA form, the CDR3 reads TGTGCCTGGAGTGTCGAGGGACAGGGACTTTTCTTT.

The V and J genes are TRBV15 and TRBJ2-5; TRBD1 might be the D (6 bases). The V and J ends lost 3 bases and 3 bases respectively, with 8 bases between them. The CDR3 length is 13 residues. The germline gives CDR1 LNHNV, CDR2 YYDKDF (reference sequence). The CDR3: CATSSHREETQYF. CDR3 coding DNA: TGTGCCACCAGCAGTCACAGGGAAGAGACCCAGTACTTC. Full variable domain (remainder filled in from reference TRBV15 and TRBJ2-5): DAMVIQNPRYQVTQFGKPVTLSCSQTLNHNVMYWYQQKSSQAPKLLFHYYDKDFNNEADTPDNFQSRRPNTSFCFLDIRSPGLGDTAMYLCATSSHREETQYFGPGTRLLVL.

In its sample, this clone was seen a few times. The CDR3, as DNA: TGCGCCAGCAGCTTGGCACTTACCTACGAGCAGTACTTC. Protein: CASSLALTYEQYF. The chain joins TRBV5-1 to TRBJ2-7; D gene uncertain. V was shortened by 0 bases and J by 2 bases, with 6 bases between the two germline ends. Looked up from germline, CDR1 is SGHRS and CDR2 is YFSETQ. The CDR3 is made up of 13 amino acids.

The rearrangement links TRBV7-2 to TRBJ1-2; a weak D match, TRBD1 (6 bases). CDR1 SGHTA and CDR2 FQGNSA come from the germline V gene. The ends were cut back, 5 bases at V and 8 bases at J, with 18 bases in the middle. The CDR3 covers 14 residues. CDR3 DNA: TGTGCCAGCAGCCCGATGAACAGGGAAAGGGGCTACACCTTC. This gives the protein CASSPMNRERGYTF.

This clone has a handful of counts. The J gene is TRBJ1-1, the V gene TRBV29-1; a weak D match, TRBD1 (6 bases). Trimming took off 2 bases at V and 7 bases at J, with 14 bases between the two ends. This CDR3 comprises 13 residues. Germline V gene data show CDR1 as SQVTM and CDR2 as ANQGSEA. Here the CDR3 DNA reads TGCAGCGTTGAACGGGGGCAGGGGAGTGAAGCTTTCTTT. It yields the protein CSVERGQGSEAFF.

CDR3: CASREEGAYNEQFF. For the CDR3, the DNA is TGTGCCAGCAGAGAGGAGGGGGCATACAATGAGCAGTTCTTC. The chain has TRBV2 and TRBJ2-1; a weak D match, TRBD1 (7 bases). CDR1 is SNHLY, CDR2 FYNNEI, per germline. Between the trimmed V and J ends, which lost 6 bases and 4 bases, there was a span of 13 bases. The CDR3 runs to 14 residues.

V usage is TRBV28 and J usage is TRBJ2-3, with TRBD2 matching over 9 bases. The CDR3 sequence is 14 residues long. The V segment lost 5 bases and the J segment 6 bases; nucleotides outside the gene matches: 6. From germline, CDR1 is MDHEN and CDR2 SYDVKM. The CDR3 region is CASSPGLAPDTQYF. DNA for the CDR3: TGTGCCAGCAGTCCGGGACTAGCTCCGGATACGCAGTATTTT.

The rearrangement links TRBV10-3 to TRBJ1-2; 9 nucleotides align to TRBD1. The CDR3 has 17 residues. Germline CDR1 ENHRY, CDR2 SYGVKD. V trimming: 3 bases; J trimming: 5 bases; junction bases outside the gene matches: 13. CDR3 sequence reads: CAISDSGGRTGAYGYTF. CDR3 nucleotides: TGTGCCATCAGTGATTCGGGTGGCCGGACAGGGGCTTATGGCTACACCTTC.

V and J are TRBV29-1 and TRBJ1-4; D might be TRBD1 (5 bases). Deletions cut 4 bases from V and 11 bases from J, with 17 bases between. Germline CDR1 and CDR2: SQVTM and ANQGSEA. This CDR3 comprises 13 residues. CDR3 region: CSVGGTTPSKLFF. The CDR3 region has the DNA TGCAGCGTTGGAGGGACGACCCCCTCCAAACTGTTTTTT. The whole variable domain, remainder taken from reference TRBV29-1 and TRBJ1-4, is SAVISQKPSRDICQRGTSLTIQCQVDSQVTMMFWYRQQPGQSLTLIATANQGSEATYESGFVIDKFPISRPNLTFSTLTVSNMSPEDSSIYLCSVGGTTPSKLFFGSGTQLSVL.

This clone was seen more than once but under ten times. The chain is built from TRBV5-6 and TRBJ2-7, with 7 nucleotides matching TRBD2. The V gene end was trimmed by 4 bases and the J gene end by 3 bases; junction bases not matched to a gene: 10. This CDR3 has 15 residues. Germline lookup yields CDR1 SGHDT and CDR2 YYEEEE. The CDR3 sequence is CASSEVGAGIYEQYF. CDR3 sequence (DNA): TGTGCCAGCAGCGAAGTCGGAGCGGGGATCTACGAGCAGTACTTC. The whole variable domain, filled in from reference TRBV5-6 and TRBJ2-7, reads DAGVTQSPTHLIKTRGQQVTLRCSPKSGHDTVSWYQQALGQGPQFIFQYYEEEERQRGNFPDRFSGHQFPNYSSELNVNALLLGDSALYLCASSEVGAGIYEQYFGPGTRLTVT.